This T cell receptor (beta chain) was captured in a study of breast tumors, draining lymph nodes, adjacent tissues. Overall study findings and caveats: Tumors had less TCR diversity than lymph nodes, more than nontumor tissue. The lymph node origin of tumor T cells was framed as consistent with a hypothesis, not demonstrated. Compared with basal-like, luminal-like tumors shared significantly more repertoire with nontumor tissue. Most tumor T cells seemingly derive from lymph node, then expand in tumor.

Germline CDR1 is SGHNT and CDR2 is YYREEE (reference sequence). The germline V and J ends were trimmed by 0 bases and 2 bases, with 8 bases remaining between them. The CDR3 totals 15 residues. In TCRdb, the multiplex PCR reads were re-called with MiXCR into one record per CDR3 protein. The profile shows under 300,000 distinct CDR3 sequences, less than 40% of them singletons. A word on this clonotype: Its antigen is undetermined.

Samples came from axillary lymph nodes draining the breast cancer. The rearrangement joins TRBV5-4 to TRBJ1-4, with D hard to call. The sequence was obtained from a female donor with breast cancer. Some clones in this sample may be carry-over from other donors' samples. The sequenced material came from axillary lymph node tissue. For the CDR3, the DNA is TGTGCCAGCAGCTTGGCTGGGGAGACTAATGAAAAACTGTTTTTT. Translated: CASSLAGETNEKLFF.